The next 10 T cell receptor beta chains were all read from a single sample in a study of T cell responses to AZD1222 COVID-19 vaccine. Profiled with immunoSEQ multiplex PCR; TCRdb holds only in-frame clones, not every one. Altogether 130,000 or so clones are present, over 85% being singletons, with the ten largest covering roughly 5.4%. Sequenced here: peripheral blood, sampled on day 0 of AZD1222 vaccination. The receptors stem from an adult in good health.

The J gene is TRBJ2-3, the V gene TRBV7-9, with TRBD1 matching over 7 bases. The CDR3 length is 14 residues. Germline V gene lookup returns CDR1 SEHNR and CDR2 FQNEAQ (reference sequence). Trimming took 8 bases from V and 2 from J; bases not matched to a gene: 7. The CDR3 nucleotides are TGTGCCAGCTCCACAGGGGCGTTCACAGATACGCAGTATTTT. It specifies CASSTGAFTDTQYF.

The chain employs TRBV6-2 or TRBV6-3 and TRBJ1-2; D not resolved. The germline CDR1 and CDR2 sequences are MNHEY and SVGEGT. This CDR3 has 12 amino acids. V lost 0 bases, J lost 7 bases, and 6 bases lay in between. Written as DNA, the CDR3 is TGTGCCAGCAGTTACTCAAGGGTTGGCTACACCTTC. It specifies CASSYSRVGYTF.

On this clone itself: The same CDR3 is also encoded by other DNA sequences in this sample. This CDR3 reads CASSTQGANTEAFF. For the CDR3, the DNA is TGTGCCAGTAGTACTCAGGGGGCTAACACTGAAGCTTTCTTT. This chain connects TRBV19 to TRBJ1-1, with 8 bases lining up with TRBD1. The CDR3 has 14 residues. With V trimmed by 4 bases and J by 2 bases, 3 bases remained unmatched. CDR1 LNHDA and CDR2 SQIVND come from the germline V gene (reference sequence).

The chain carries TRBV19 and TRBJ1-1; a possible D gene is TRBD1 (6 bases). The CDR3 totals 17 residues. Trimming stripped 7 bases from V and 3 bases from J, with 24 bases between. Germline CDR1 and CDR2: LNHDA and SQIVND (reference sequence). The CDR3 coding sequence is TGTGCCAGTAAGGGGGGGCGCTCGGAGCTTTTACACACTGAAGCTTTCTTT. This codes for CASKGGRSELLHTEAFF.

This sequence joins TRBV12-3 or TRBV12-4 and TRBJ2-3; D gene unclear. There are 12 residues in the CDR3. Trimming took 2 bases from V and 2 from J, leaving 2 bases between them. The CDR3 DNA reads TGTGCCAGCAGTTTATTCACAGATACGCAGTATTTT. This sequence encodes CASSLFTDTQYF.

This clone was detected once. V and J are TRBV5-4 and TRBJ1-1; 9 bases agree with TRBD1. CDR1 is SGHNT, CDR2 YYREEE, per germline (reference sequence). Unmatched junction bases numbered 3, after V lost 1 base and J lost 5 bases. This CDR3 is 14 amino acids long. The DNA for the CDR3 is TGTGCCAGCAGCTTGACAGGGGGCTTTACTGAAGCTTTCTTT. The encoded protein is CASSLTGGFTEAFF.

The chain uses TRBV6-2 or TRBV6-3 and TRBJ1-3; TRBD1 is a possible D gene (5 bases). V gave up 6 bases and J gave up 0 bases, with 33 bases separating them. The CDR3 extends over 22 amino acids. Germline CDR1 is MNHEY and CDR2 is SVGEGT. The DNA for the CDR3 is TGTGCCAGCAGCCTCAGACGAAGACGGGGGAACCACCTCTCTCTCTCTGGAAACACCATATATTTT. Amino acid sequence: CASSLRRRRGNHLSLSGNTIYF.

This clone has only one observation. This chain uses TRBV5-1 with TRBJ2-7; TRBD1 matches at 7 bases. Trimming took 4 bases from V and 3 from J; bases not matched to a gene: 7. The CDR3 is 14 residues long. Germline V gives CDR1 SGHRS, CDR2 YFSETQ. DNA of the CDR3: TGCGCCAGCAGCACGACGGGACAGAGCTACGAGCAGTACTTC. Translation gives CASSTTGQSYEQYF.

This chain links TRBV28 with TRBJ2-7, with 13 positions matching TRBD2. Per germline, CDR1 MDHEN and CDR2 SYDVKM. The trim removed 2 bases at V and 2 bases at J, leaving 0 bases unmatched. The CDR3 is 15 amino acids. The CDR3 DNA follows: TGTGCCAGCAGTTTAGGGACTAGCGGGACCTACGAGCAGTACTTC. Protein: CASSLGTSGTYEQYF.

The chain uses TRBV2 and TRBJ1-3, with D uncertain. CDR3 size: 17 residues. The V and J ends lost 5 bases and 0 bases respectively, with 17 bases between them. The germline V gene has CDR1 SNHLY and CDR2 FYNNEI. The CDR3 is CASSSDFQDTSGNTIYF. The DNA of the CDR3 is TGTGCCAGCAGTTCCGACTTCCAAGACACCTCTGGAAACACCATATATTTT.